The 16 T cell receptor beta chains below all came from one sample that was sequenced in a study of blood T cell repertoires in COVID-19. The table came from immunoSEQ multiplex PCR; TCRdb's copy has only in-frame clones and leaves some out. The sample has roughly 440,000 clones, 88% seen once. Material for sequencing was peripheral blood. The receptors stem from a woman in her fifties or sixties with COVID-19, enrolled during active disease.

The V gene is TRBV19, the J gene TRBJ1-3; D uncertain. From germline, CDR1 is LNHDA and CDR2 SQIVND (reference sequence). V lost 6 bases and J 0 bases, leaving 12 bases between the germline ends. The length of the CDR3 is 15 residues. The CDR3 spells CASSQDGLSGNTIYF. Here the CDR3 DNA reads TGTGCCAGTAGCCAAGACGGACTCTCTGGAAACACCATATATTTT.

The V and J genes are TRBV4-1 and TRBJ2-5, with TRBD2 matching over 10 bases. The CDR3 is made up of 14 amino acids. Germline V gene lookup returns CDR1 MGHRA and CDR2 YSYEKL. J was trimmed by 10 bases and V by 4 bases; bases with no gene match: 9. The CDR3 loop reads CASSLPGLAIGQYF. The CDR3 DNA follows: TGCGCCAGCAGCCTTCCGGGACTAGCGATAGGCCAGTACTTC.

This CDR3 is CAASLVSAGGRETQYF. CDR3 in DNA: TGTGCCGCGAGCTTAGTGTCAGCGGGGGGGCGAGAGACCCAGTACTTC. V is TRBV11-2 and J is TRBJ2-5; TRBD2 matches at 10 bases. This CDR3 contains 16 residues. Trimming cost V 11 bases and J 4 bases; bases outside gene matches: 16. Germline loops: CDR1 SGHAT, CDR2 FQNNGV. The full variable domain, in which reference TRBV11-2 and TRBJ2-5 provide the parts outside the CDR3, is EAGVAQSPRYKIIEKRQSVAFWCNPISGHATLYWYQQILGQGPKLLIQFQNNGVVDDSQLPKDRFSAERLKGVDSTLKIQPAKLEDSAVYLCAASLVSAGGRETQYFGPGTRLLVL.

This clone showed up just a few times. V is TRBV27 and J is TRBJ1-6, with D possibly TRBD1 on 6 matching bases. Trimming shortened V by 4 bases and J by 2 bases, and 21 bases separated the two germline ends. The CDR3 is made up of 19 amino acids. CDR1 MNHEY and CDR2 SMNVEV come from the germline V gene (reference sequence). The CDR3: CASSSLSRGAGAYNSPLHF. The CDR3 nucleotides are TGTGCCAGCAGTTCTTTATCTCGGGGGGCAGGGGCCTATAATTCACCCCTCCACTTT.

CDR3 region: CASSQGLERSTDTQYF. The CDR3 nucleotides are TGTGCCAGCAGCCAAGGTCTTGAGCGAAGCACAGATACGCAGTATTTT. This chain connects TRBV14 to TRBJ2-3; D is uncertain. This CDR3 is 16 amino acids long. V was clipped by 1 base and J by 0 bases, with 11 bases between them. Germline V gene data show CDR1 as SGHDN and CDR2 as FVKESK.

Only one count was recorded for this clone. This sequence joins TRBV11-2 and TRBJ1-2; D gene ambiguous. V was cut by 0 bases and J by 2 bases, with 13 bases left in between. Germline assignment: CDR1 SGHAT and CDR2 FQNNGV. This CDR3 contains 16 residues. CDR3 coding DNA: TGTGCCAGCAGCTTAGATGGAGCGTACATCAACTATGGCTACACCTTC. It yields the protein CASSLDGAYINYGYTF.

The chain recombines TRBV6-1 with TRBJ2-2, with D unresolved. Germline CDR1 MNHNS, CDR2 SASEGT. The CDR3 contains 16 residues. Trimming took off 3 bases at V and 6 bases at J, with 17 bases between the two ends. CDR3 DNA sequence: TGTGCCAGCAGTGATCCCCTCGACATCTTCGCCGGGGAGCTGTTTTTT. It encodes CASSDPLDIFAGELFF.

The chain carries TRBV5-4 and TRBJ2-3; D call uncertain. This CDR3 has 13 residues. Germline loops: CDR1 SGHNT, CDR2 YYREEE (reference sequence). Between the trimmed V and J ends, which lost 4 bases and 5 bases, there was a span of 11 bases. The CDR3 is CASSRTSGDTQYF. Here the CDR3 DNA reads TGTGCCAGCAGCAGAACCAGTGGAGATACGCAGTATTTT.

V usage is TRBV7-2 and J usage is TRBJ2-7, with 9 bases fitting TRBD1. V shed 5 bases and J 2 bases; nucleotides not matched to a gene: 7. From germline, CDR1 is SGHTA and CDR2 FQGNSA. The CDR3 contains 15 residues. CDR3 sequence: CASSPGTGSPYEQYF. CDR3 nucleotides: TGTGCCAGCAGCCCCGGGACAGGGAGTCCCTACGAGCAGTACTTC.

This clone was detected only a few times. The V and J genes are TRBV6-5 and TRBJ1-5; 8 nucleotides align to TRBD1. This CDR3 is built from 13 residues. V trimming: 11 bases; J trimming: 5 bases; junction bases outside the gene matches: 8. Germline V gives CDR1 MNHEY, CDR2 SVGAGI. The DNA of the CDR3 is TGTGCCGCCGCCAGGGGGCCTGATCAGCCCCAGCATTTT. Translating gives CAAARGPDQPQHF.

This clone was seen a handful of times. The gene calls are TRBV9 and TRBJ2-3, with a possible D match to TRBD2 (7 bases). Trimming removed 3 bases at V and 5 bases at J, with 13 bases between. This CDR3 is built from 14 residues. Germline lookup yields CDR1 SGDLS and CDR2 YYNGEE. The CDR3 loop is CASSGGGRGDTQYF. The CDR3 region has the DNA TGTGCCAGCAGCGGGGGGGGGCGGGGAGATACGCAGTATTTT.

This clone was detected once. The chain joins TRBV6-5 to TRBJ1-1; 9 nucleotides agree with TRBD1. The CDR3 extends over 15 amino acids. Per germline, CDR1 MNHEY and CDR2 SVGAGI. V lost 5 bases, J lost 6 bases, and 10 bases stayed unmatched. CDR3 region: CASSRGTGQGAEAFF. CDR3 in DNA: TGTGCCAGCAGTCGCGGGACAGGGCAGGGGGCTGAAGCTTTCTTT.

The chain joins TRBV7-2 to TRBJ1-2; D is undetermined. With 5 bases removed from V and 4 bases from J, the gap between germline ends came to 17 bases. This CDR3 region has 15 residues. CDR1 and CDR2 from the germline V gene are SGHTA and FQGNSA. This CDR3 is CASSPSSPLGYGYTF. As DNA, the CDR3 is TGTGCCAGCAGCCCCTCCTCCCCTCTAGGCTATGGCTACACCTTC.

The rearrangement links TRBV3-1 (or the pseudogene TRBV3-2) to TRBJ2-1, with D possibly TRBD2 on 5 matching bases. The germline V and J ends were trimmed by 1 base and 5 bases, with 12 bases remaining between them. The CDR3 has 15 residues. Germline loops: CDR1 LGHDT, CDR2 YNNKEL (reference sequence). The CDR3 spells CASSQVFGLDNEQFF. In DNA, the CDR3 is TGTGCCAGCAGCCAAGTTTTTGGACTTGACAATGAGCAGTTCTTC.

The chain joins TRBV6-5 to TRBJ1-4; unclear D gene. The germline V gene encodes CDR1 MNHEY and CDR2 SVGAGI. The CDR3 is 16 amino acids. The V end was cut by 0 bases, the J end by 6 bases, with 14 bases between. The CDR3 nucleotides are TGTGCCAGCAGTTACTCCCCTGGGAGGGCCCATGAAAAACTGTTTTTT. It specifies CASSYSPGRAHEKLFF.

The chain carries TRBV7-9 and TRBJ1-4; a possible D gene is TRBD1 (5 bases). Trimming removed 5 bases at V and 6 bases at J, with 10 bases between. CDR1 SEHNR and CDR2 FQNEAQ come from the germline V gene (reference sequence). This CDR3 comprises 13 residues. Here the CDR3 DNA reads TGTGCCAGCAGCCCCCGGGACTATGAAAAACTGTTTTTT. Amino acids: CASSPRDYEKLFF.